These 10 T cell receptor beta chains were sequenced from one sample in a study of tumor-infiltrating lymphocytes in primary liver carcinoma (dated by TCRdb to about 2017). Blood RNA was extracted from unsorted whole blood using TRIzol reagent, and germline DNA was obtained with the DNeasy Blood & Tissue kit. For sequencing, an Illumina HiSeq 2500 was employed. Starting from 450 to 500 ng total RNA, TCRbeta-specific cDNA was produced by reverse transcription with a constant-region primer and ProtoScript II reverse transcriptase. Construction of the TCRbeta libraries relied on three nested rounds of multiplex PCR, following a slightly modified ARM-PCR procedure. The first two PCR rounds used multiplex TRBV1-TRBV30 forward primers with a Cbeta reverse primer, each for around 10 cycles. Clones were called with MiXCR by TCRdb after fastp trimmed the public reads at Q25, and only in-frame beta chains were retained. Duplicate CDR3 protein sequences are folded into a single record with the most common DNA and genes. The sample table records 310,000 or so distinct CDR3 sequences; approximately 65% of these occur just once. About 6% of the sample goes to the ten largest clones.

The sample taken for sequencing was peripheral blood. These receptor sequences come from a man between 40 and 49 years old with primary liver carcinoma and hepatitis B virus infection.

Concerning this clonotype itself: One end of the junction is discordant with germline, which a read error may explain. V and J are TRBV6-2 or TRBV6-3 and TRBJ1-1; D call uncertain. The CDR3 spans 14 residues. Germline CDR1 MNHEY, CDR2 SVGEGT. Here the CDR3 DNA reads TGTGTCAGCAGTTACTCGATCCGGGCTACTGAGGCTTTCTTT. Translation: CVSSYSIRATEAFF.

Note on this clonotype: Mismatch with germline at one junction end may stem from a read error. The chain is built from TRBV6-6 and TRBJ2-5; D perhaps matches TRBD2 (5 bases). The length of the CDR3 is 14 residues. In germline, CDR1 is MNHNY, CDR2 SVGAGI (reference sequence). CDR3 sequence reads: CVSSPGGRQETQYF. The CDR3 region has the DNA TGTGTCAGCAGTCCCGGCGGGCGACAAGAAACCCAGTACTTC.

In regard to this clonotype: This clone may be a read error of a much larger clone one base away. This chain joins TRBV6-2 or TRBV6-3 and TRBJ2-7, with 11 bases that match TRBD2. There are 14 residues in the CDR3. The germline gives CDR1 MNHEY, CDR2 SVGEGT. The CDR3: CASRVAGGPDEHYF. In DNA form, the CDR3 reads TGTGCCAGCAGAGTAGCGGGAGGGCCAGACGAGCACTACTTC.

This clonotype was detected only a few times. The rearrangement uses TRBV4-2 and TRBJ2-5, with TRBD1 identical over 8 bases. This CDR3 comprises 15 residues. V shed 0 bases, J shed 4 bases, and the junction held 4 bases outside the gene matches. The germline gives CDR1 LGHNA, CDR2 YNFKEQ. The CDR3 DNA sequence: TGTGCCAGCAGCCAAGATTCAGGGACAGGAGAGACCCAGTACTTC. Amino acid sequence: CASSQDSGTGETQYF.

As concerns this clonotype: Mismatch with germline at one junction end may stem from a read error. The chain is built from TRBV6-5 and TRBJ2-7, with TRBD2 matching over 9 bases. The length of the CDR3 is 15 residues. Germline V gene sequence: CDR1 MNHEY, CDR2 SVGAGI. The CDR3 DNA is TGTTCCAGCAGTTACGGGCGGGAGGGGGCCTACGAGCAGTACTTC. Protein sequence: CSSSYGREGAYEQYF.

As concerns this clonotype: This may be a read error: a much more frequent sequence differs by one nucleotide. The J gene is TRBJ2-7, the V gene TRBV6-1; D is ambiguous. V was clipped by 0 bases and J by 5 bases, with 5 bases between them. This CDR3 has 12 amino acids. Germline CDR1 reads MNHNS; CDR2 reads SASEGT. The CDR3 DNA sequence: TGTGCCAGCAGTGAAGCATGTGACGAGCAGTACTTC. Protein product: CASSEACDEQYF.

The rearrangement uses TRBV28 and TRBJ2-7; TRBD1 aligns across 7 bases. J lost 10 bases, V lost 3 bases, and 12 bases had no gene match. Per the germline V gene, CDR1 is MDHEN and CDR2 is SYDVKM. The length of the CDR3 is 14 residues. The CDR3 DNA follows: TGTGCCAGCAGTTTTACAGGGGCCTCCTATGAACAGTACTTC. The encoded protein is CASSFTGASYEQYF.

In regard to this clonotype: A much bigger clone sits one base away, suggesting this may be a read error. The chain recombines TRBV6-1 with TRBJ1-4, with TRBD1 matching over 10 bases. The CDR3 covers 17 residues. The germline V gene has CDR1 MNHNS and CDR2 SASEGT. The CDR3 loop reads CVSSPFVPGQGSEKLFF. DNA of the CDR3: TGTGTCAGCAGTCCCTTTGTCCCGGGACAGGGGAGCGAAAAACTGTTTTTT.

The rearrangement links TRBV11-1 to TRBJ2-1, with D perhaps TRBD2 (6 bases). Per the germline V gene, CDR1 is SGHAT and CDR2 is FQDESV (reference sequence). This CDR3 is built from 15 residues. The V end was cut by 7 bases, the J end by 6 bases, with 19 bases between. The CDR3 DNA follows: TGTGCCAGCACCACGAGGAGGGGCGTGAGCAATGAGCAGTTCTTC. As protein: CASTTRRGVSNEQFF.

As to this clonotype: The junction departs from the called germline gene at one end, perhaps through a read error. The V gene is TRBV7-9, the J gene TRBJ2-1; 7 bases agree with TRBD1. The CDR3 is made up of 15 amino acids. Germline CDR1 and CDR2: SEHNR and FQNEAQ (reference sequence). CDR3 loop: CTSSLQGTVYNEQFF. CDR3 DNA: TGTACCAGCAGCTTGCAGGGGACAGTCTACAATGAGCAGTTCTTC.